The entry that follows covers one T cell receptor beta chain sequence. As yet, its antigen is unknown. The sample comes from a study of shared clonotypes between healthy human individuals. Study at large: CD4 naive cells filled three plates per donor, CD4 memory three, CD8 naive two and CD8 memory one. Notes on the study in general: Sequencing depth was predicted to influence how clonotypes are shared among donors. It was observed that about 5% of naive CD4 clonotypes were shared across a handful of donors.

Terminally differentiated effector memory CD45RA+ cells were left out of the naive CD8 fraction, which was CD45RO-negative and positively selected for CCR7. Original analysis: Filtering was not the same, since immunoSEQ gave junction-only sequences without quality scores. TCRdb's table, derived via immunoSEQ multiplex PCR, lists solely in-frame clones and lacks some. Clone size and the V and J calls come from that table; the DNA yielded D and trimming. The repertoire holds about 2,200,000 clones, with just over 90% as singletons. Losses at the gene ends were 4 bases for V and 5 bases for J; bases not matched to a gene: 19. Germline loops: CDR1 SGHDT, CDR2 YYEEEE. The CDR3 sequence is 18 residues long.

This TCR came from a man between 18 and 35 years old in good health. Some clones in this sample may be carry-over from other donors' samples. The chain carries TRBV5-6 and TRBJ2-7; 9 bases are shared with TRBD2. Specimen: naive CD8+ T cells from PBMCs. The CDR3, as DNA: TGTGCCAGCAGCGCGGCCGGGACTAGCAATAAGAAACGGGACGAGCAGTACTTC. Protein sequence: CASSAAGTSNKKRDEQYF.